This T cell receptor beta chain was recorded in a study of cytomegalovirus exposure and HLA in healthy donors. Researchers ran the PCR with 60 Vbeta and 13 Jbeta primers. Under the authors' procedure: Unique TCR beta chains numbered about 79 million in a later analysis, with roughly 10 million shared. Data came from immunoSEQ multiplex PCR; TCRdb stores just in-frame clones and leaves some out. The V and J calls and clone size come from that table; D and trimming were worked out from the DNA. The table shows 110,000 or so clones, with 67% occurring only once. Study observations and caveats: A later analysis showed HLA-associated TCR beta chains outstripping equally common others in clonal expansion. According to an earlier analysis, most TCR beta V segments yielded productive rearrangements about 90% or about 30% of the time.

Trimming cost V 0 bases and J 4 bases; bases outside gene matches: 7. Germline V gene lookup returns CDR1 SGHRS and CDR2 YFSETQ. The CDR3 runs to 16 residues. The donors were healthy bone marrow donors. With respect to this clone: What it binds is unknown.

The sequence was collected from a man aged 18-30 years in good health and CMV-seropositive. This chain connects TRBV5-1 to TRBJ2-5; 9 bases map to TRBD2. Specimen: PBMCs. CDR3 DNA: TGCGCCAGCAGCTTGGGGTACGCGGGGGGGCCAGAGACCCAGTACTTC. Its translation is CASSLGYAGGPETQYF.